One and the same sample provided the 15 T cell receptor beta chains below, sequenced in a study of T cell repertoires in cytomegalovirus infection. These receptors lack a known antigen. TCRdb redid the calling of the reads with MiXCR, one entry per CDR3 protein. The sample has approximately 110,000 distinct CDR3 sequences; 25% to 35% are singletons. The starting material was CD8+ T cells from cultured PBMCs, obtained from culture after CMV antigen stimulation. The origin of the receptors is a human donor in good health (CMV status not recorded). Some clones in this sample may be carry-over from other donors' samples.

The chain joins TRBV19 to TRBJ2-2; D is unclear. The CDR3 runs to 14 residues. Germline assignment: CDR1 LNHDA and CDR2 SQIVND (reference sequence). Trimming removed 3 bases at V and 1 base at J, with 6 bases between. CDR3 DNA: TGTGCCAGTAGTATGGGTCAGAACACCGGGGAGCTGTTTTTT. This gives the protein CASSMGQNTGELFF.

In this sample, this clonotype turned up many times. The CDR3 DNA follows: TGTGCCAGCAGTTTATACGGGGCTGGAAACACCATATATTTT. Translation: CASSLYGAGNTIYF. The V call is TRBV12-3 or TRBV12-4, the J call TRBJ1-3; unclear D gene. There are 14 residues in the CDR3. V gave up 2 bases and J gave up 2 bases, with 7 bases separating them.

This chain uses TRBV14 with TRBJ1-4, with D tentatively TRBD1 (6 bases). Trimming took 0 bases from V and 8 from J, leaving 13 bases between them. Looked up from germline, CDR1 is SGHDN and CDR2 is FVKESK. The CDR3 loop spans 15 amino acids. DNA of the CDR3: TGTGCCAGCAGCCAAGATTGGGGGGCGCAGGAAAAACTGTTTTTT. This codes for CASSQDWGAQEKLFF.

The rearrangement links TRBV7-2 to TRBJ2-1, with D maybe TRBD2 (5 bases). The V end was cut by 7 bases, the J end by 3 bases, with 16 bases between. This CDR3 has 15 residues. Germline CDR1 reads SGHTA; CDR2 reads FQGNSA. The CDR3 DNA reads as TGTGCCAGCAATCGTGCAGCGGAGATCTACAATGAGCAGTTCTTC. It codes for CASNRAAEIYNEQFF.

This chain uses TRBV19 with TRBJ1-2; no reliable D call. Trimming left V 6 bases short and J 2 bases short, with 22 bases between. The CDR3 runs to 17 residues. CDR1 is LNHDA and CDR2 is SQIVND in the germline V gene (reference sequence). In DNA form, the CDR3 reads TGTGCCAGTAGACCGCCTTGGCGGGAATCCCAGAACTATGGCTACACCTTC. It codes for CASRPPWRESQNYGYTF.

The CDR3 spells CASSLMAGGSTDTQYF. DNA of the CDR3: TGTGCCAGCAGCTTAATGGCGGGGGGTAGCACAGATACGCAGTATTTT. The chain combines TRBV7-8 with TRBJ2-3; TRBD2 agrees at 8 bases. The germline V gene has CDR1 SGHVS and CDR2 FQNEAQ. After removal of 2 bases from V and 0 bases from J, the junction contained 4 bases not matched to a gene. CDR3 size: 16 residues.

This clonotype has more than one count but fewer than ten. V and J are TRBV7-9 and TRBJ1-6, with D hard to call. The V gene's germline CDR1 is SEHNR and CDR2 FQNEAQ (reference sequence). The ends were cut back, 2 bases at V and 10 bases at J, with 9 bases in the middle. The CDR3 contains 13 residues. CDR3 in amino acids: CASSLQPRSPLHF. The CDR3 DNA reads TGTGCCAGCAGCTTACAGCCCCGGTCACCCCTCCACTTT.

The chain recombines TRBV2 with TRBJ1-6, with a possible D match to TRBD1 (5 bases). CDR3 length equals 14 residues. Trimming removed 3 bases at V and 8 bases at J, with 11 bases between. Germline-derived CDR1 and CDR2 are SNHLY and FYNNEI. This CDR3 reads CASSDRRGDSPLHF. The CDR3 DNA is TGTGCCAGCAGTGATAGGAGAGGGGATTCACCCCTCCACTTT.

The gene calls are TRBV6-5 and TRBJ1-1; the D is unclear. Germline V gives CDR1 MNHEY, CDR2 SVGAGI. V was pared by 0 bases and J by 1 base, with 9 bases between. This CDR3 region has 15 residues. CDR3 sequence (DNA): TGTGCCAGCAGTTACTCCACCGAGTCGAACACTGAAGCTTTCTTT. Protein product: CASSYSTESNTEAFF.

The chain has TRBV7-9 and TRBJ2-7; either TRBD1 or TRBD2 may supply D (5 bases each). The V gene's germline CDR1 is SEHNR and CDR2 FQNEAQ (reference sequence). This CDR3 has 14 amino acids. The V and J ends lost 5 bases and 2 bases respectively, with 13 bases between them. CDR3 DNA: TGTGCCAGCAGCCCTCTGTCGGGACCCTACGAGCAGTACTTC. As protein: CASSPLSGPYEQYF. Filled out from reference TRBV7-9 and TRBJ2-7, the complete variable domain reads DTGVSQNPRHKITKRGQNVTFRCDPISEHNRLYWYRQTLGQGPEFLTYFQNEAQLEKSRLLSDRFSAERPKGSFSTLEIQRTEQGDSAMYLCASSPLSGPYEQYFGPGTRLTVT.

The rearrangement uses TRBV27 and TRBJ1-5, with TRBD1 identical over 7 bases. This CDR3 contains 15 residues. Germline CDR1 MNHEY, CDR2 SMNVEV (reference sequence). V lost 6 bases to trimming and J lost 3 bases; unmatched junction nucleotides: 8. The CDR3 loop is CASRHQGGANQPQHF. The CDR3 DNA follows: TGTGCCAGCAGACACCAGGGGGGGGCCAATCAGCCCCAGCATTTT.

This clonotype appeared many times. The CDR3 reads CASSLGTGGNYGYTF. In nucleotides, the CDR3 is TGTGCCAGCAGCTTAGGCACAGGGGGCAACTATGGCTACACCTTC. V usage is TRBV7-8 and J usage is TRBJ1-2, with 9 bases lining up with TRBD1. This CDR3 has 15 residues. V lost 1 base, J lost 2 bases, and 2 bases stayed unmatched. CDR1 and CDR2 from the germline V gene are SGHVS and FQNEAQ.

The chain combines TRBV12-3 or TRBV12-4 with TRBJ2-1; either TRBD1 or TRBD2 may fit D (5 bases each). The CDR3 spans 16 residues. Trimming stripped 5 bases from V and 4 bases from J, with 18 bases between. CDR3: CASSPGRQIRYNEQFF. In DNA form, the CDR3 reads TGTGCCAGCAGTCCGGGACGGCAAATAAGATACAATGAGCAGTTCTTC.

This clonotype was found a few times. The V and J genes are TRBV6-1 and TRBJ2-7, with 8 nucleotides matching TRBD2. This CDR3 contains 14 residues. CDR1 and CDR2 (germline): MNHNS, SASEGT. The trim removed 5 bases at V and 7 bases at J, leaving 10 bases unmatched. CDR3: CASSPGLDNREQYF. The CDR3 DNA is TGTGCCAGCAGTCCGGGACTAGATAATAGGGAGCAGTACTTC.

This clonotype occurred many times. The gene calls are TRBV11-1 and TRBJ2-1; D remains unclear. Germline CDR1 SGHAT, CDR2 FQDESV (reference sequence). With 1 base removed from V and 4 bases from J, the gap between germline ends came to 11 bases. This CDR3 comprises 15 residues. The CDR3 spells CASSLEWRSYNEQFF. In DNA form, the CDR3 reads TGTGCCAGCAGCTTAGAATGGCGTAGTTACAATGAGCAGTTCTTC.